This TCR beta chain was observed in a study of T cells in Graves' hyperthyroidism and ophthalmopathy. Study context: At the time of initial diagnosis and before any treatment, peripheral blood was collected.

Trimming shortened V by 9 bases and J by 9 bases, and 30 bases separated the two germline ends. The germline gives CDR1 MDHEN, CDR2 SYDVKM. The CDR3 extends over 17 amino acids. It was RNA transcripts that yielded the amplified TCR beta CDR3 regions. In the first-round RT-PCR of the TCR CDR3, the HTBI primer set was used. TCRdb called the multiplex PCR reads again in MiXCR, with one record for every CDR3 protein. The table records 150,000 to 200,000 distinct CDR3 sequences, over 15% of them present only once. This clonotype was counted once. The material sequenced was blood. The V call is TRBV28, the J call TRBJ1-5; D may be TRBD1 (5 bases). The receptor was derived from a woman in her fifties or sixties with Graves' hyperthyroidism. DNA of the CDR3: TGTGCCAGTCTGCCCCCCCAAGGGAGGGCAGGGTCCGGGCCCCAGCATTTT. The encoded protein is CASLPPQGRAGSGPQHF.